One sample yielded the 27 T cell receptor beta chains listed below, sequenced in a study of cytomegalovirus exposure and HLA in healthy donors. In the PCR, 60 Vbeta and 13 Jbeta primers were used. The method was immunoSEQ multiplex PCR; TCRdb's version includes in-frame clones alone and lacks a portion of them. Of around 95,000 clones in the sample, about 76% were seen once. Sequenced input: PBMCs. All receptors derive from a man aged 25 to 40 in good health and CMV-seropositive.

This clone was found once. The chain combines TRBV6-1 with TRBJ1-5; TRBD1 might be the D (5 bases). Germline V gives CDR1 MNHNS, CDR2 SASEGT. This CDR3 is 14 amino acids long. Trimming removed 6 bases from V and 0 bases from J, with 9 bases in between. The CDR3 reads CASRDNFSNQPQHF. In DNA, the CDR3 is TGTGCCAGCAGGGACAATTTTAGCAATCAGCCCCAGCATTTT.

The chain joins TRBV30 to TRBJ1-2; perhaps TRBD1 as D (5 bases). This CDR3 contains 14 residues. Germline CDR1 is GTSNPN and CDR2 is SVGIG (reference sequence). V lost 3 bases to trimming and J lost 0 bases, with 11 bases between them. The CDR3 region is CAWRGEGSNYGYTF. CDR3 nucleotides: TGTGCCTGGAGGGGGGAGGGTTCTAACTATGGCTACACCTTC.

The chain recombines TRBV19 with TRBJ2-3; tentative D call: TRBD2 (6 bases). Per germline, CDR1 LNHDA and CDR2 SQIVND (reference sequence). Trimming shortened V by 5 bases and J by 6 bases, and 9 bases separated the two germline ends. CDR3 size: 12 residues. The CDR3 is CASSPGTDTQYF. The CDR3 DNA sequence: TGTGCCAGTAGTCCGGGGACTGATACGCAGTATTTT. The full variable domain, completed using reference TRBV19 and TRBJ2-3, is DGGITQSPKYLFRKEGQNVTLSCEQNLNHDAMYWYRQDPGQGLRLIYYSQIVNDFQKGDIAEGYSVSREKKESFPLTVTSAQKNPTAFYLCASSPGTDTQYFGPGTRLTVL.

In the case of this clone: At one boundary the junction diverges from the germline segment, which might be a read error. The chain employs TRBV7-9 and TRBJ2-7, with 11 bases lining up with TRBD1. The CDR3 has 16 residues. Germline CDR1 reads SEHNR; CDR2 reads FQNEAQ (reference sequence). The CDR3 reads CSSRLTGQGESLEQYF. The CDR3 nucleotides read TGTTCCAGCAGGTTGACGGGACAGGGGGAGTCCCTAGAGCAGTACTTC.

V usage is TRBV10-3 and J usage is TRBJ2-1; 8 bases are a match to TRBD2. Trimming removed 4 bases from V and 8 bases from J; junction bases left unmatched: 7. The CDR3 has 14 amino acids. Germline-derived CDR1 and CDR2 are ENHRY and SYGVKD. The CDR3 DNA sequence: TGTGCCATCAGTGTTGCGGGGGGATTCGATGAGCAGTTCTTC. It is translated as CAISVAGGFDEQFF.

The sample holds a few counts of this clone. The chain has TRBV6-1 and TRBJ2-7, with D possibly matching TRBD1 (6 bases). The V gene's germline CDR1 is MNHNS and CDR2 SASEGT. The V end lost 6 bases, the J end lost 3 bases, and 9 bases lay between the germline ends. This CDR3 is built from 12 residues. CDR3 in amino acids: CASRDRYYEQYF. The CDR3 nucleotides are TGTGCCAGCAGGGACAGATACTACGAGCAGTACTTC.

The chain employs TRBV11-2 and TRBJ2-1, with D maybe TRBD1 (5 bases). The germline V and J ends were trimmed by 3 bases and 2 bases, with 8 bases remaining between them. The CDR3 loop spans 14 amino acids. Germline assignment: CDR1 SGHAT and CDR2 FQNNGV. The CDR3 is CASSFGRAYNEQFF. In nucleotides, the CDR3 is TGTGCCAGCAGCTTTGGCAGGGCCTACAATGAGCAGTTCTTC.

This chain uses TRBV7-9 with TRBJ1-1, with D maybe TRBD1 (5 bases). The CDR3 loop spans 14 amino acids. The germline CDR1 and CDR2 sequences are SEHNR and FQNEAQ (reference sequence). The V end was cut by 5 bases, the J end by 0 bases, with 10 bases between. The CDR3: CASSQQGLNTEAFF. CDR3 DNA sequence: TGTGCCAGCAGCCAGCAGGGTTTGAACACTGAAGCTTTCTTT.

The V and J genes are TRBV28 and TRBJ1-6; no clear D gene. Germline loops: CDR1 MDHEN, CDR2 SYDVKM. The CDR3 is made up of 14 amino acids. The ends were cut back, 6 bases at V and 7 bases at J, with 13 bases in the middle. This CDR3 is CASRLHPSNSPLHF. The CDR3 coding sequence is TGTGCCAGCAGACTCCACCCTTCAAATTCACCCCTCCACTTT.

The sample holds a few counts of this clone. The J gene is TRBJ1-1, the V gene TRBV6-6; D not resolved. Trimming took off 5 bases at V and 6 bases at J, with 13 bases between the two ends. There are 13 residues in the CDR3. The germline V gene has CDR1 MNHNY and CDR2 SVGAGI (reference sequence). The CDR3 here is CASSVGSPAEAFF. The CDR3 bases are TGTGCCAGCAGTGTGGGCTCCCCCGCTGAAGCTTTCTTT.

The chain carries TRBV5-5 and TRBJ1-2, with unresolved D. The V end was cut by 4 bases, the J end by 0 bases, with 13 bases between. CDR3 length: 15 amino acids. Per the germline V gene, CDR1 is SGHKS and CDR2 is YYEKEE (reference sequence). For the CDR3, the DNA is TGTGCCAGCAGCCCCTATACCGGGACTAACTATGGCTACACCTTC. Translating it yields CASSPYTGTNYGYTF.

The V and J genes are TRBV5-1 and TRBJ2-3, with 8 positions matching TRBD2. The J segment lost 0 bases and the V segment lost 4 bases, leaving 7 bases of the junction unmatched. The CDR3 is made up of 16 amino acids. Looked up from germline, CDR1 is SGHRS and CDR2 is YFSETQ. The CDR3 here is CASSPGGGTSTDTQYF. In DNA, the CDR3 is TGCGCCAGCAGCCCCGGGGGGGGAACTAGCACAGATACGCAGTATTTT. The whole variable domain, filled in from reference TRBV5-1 and TRBJ2-3, reads KAGVTQTPRYLIKTRGQQVTLSCSPISGHRSVSWYQQTPGQGLQFLFEYFSETQRNKGNFPGRFSGRQFSNSRSEMNVSTLELGDSALYLCASSPGGGTSTDTQYFGPGTRLTVL.

This clone has just a few counts. This chain uses TRBV7-3 with TRBJ1-6; the D is unclear. Between the trimmed V and J ends, which lost 4 bases and 10 bases, there was a span of 14 bases. Germline V gene sequence: CDR1 SGHTA, CDR2 FQGTGA. CDR3 length: 14 amino acids. The CDR3 DNA reads as TGTGCCAGCAGCTCCGGGAGCCCCGAATCACCCCTCCACTTT. It codes for CASSSGSPESPLHF.

J is TRBJ2-4 and V is TRBV6-6, with TRBD1 matching over 9 bases. V was clipped by 4 bases and J by 9 bases; unmatched bases: 7. The CDR3 spans 14 residues. Germline V gene data show CDR1 as MNHNY and CDR2 as SVGAGI (reference sequence). CDR3 in DNA: TGTGCCAGCAGTTCCCCCGGGACAGGGTCCATTCAGTACTTC. Encoded protein: CASSSPGTGSIQYF.

This sequence joins TRBV7-9 and TRBJ2-1; 9 bases are shared with TRBD2. CDR3 length: 15 residues. With 7 bases clipped from V and 8 bases from J, the junction kept 12 bases outside the gene matches. Germline V gene sequence: CDR1 SEHNR, CDR2 FQNEAQ (reference sequence). The CDR3 reads CASTSSAGGRDEQFF. The CDR3 region has the DNA TGTGCCAGCACCAGCTCAGCGGGGGGCCGGGATGAGCAGTTCTTC. The full variable domain, with the rest looked up from reference TRBV7-9 and TRBJ2-1, is DTGVSQNPRHKITKRGQNVTFRCDPISEHNRLYWYRQTLGQGPEFLTYFQNEAQLEKSRLLSDRFSAERPKGSFSTLEIQRTEQGDSAMYLCASTSSAGGRDEQFFGPGTRLTVL.

The chain recombines TRBV28 with TRBJ2-3, with 7 bases aligning to TRBD2. The germline gives CDR1 MDHEN, CDR2 SYDVKM. This CDR3 region has 15 residues. The trim removed 6 bases at V and 0 bases at J, leaving 6 bases unmatched. CDR3 amino acids: CASRLGLPSTDTQYF. CDR3 DNA sequence: TGTGCCAGCAGACTGGGACTACCTAGCACAGATACGCAGTATTTT.

This clone appeared a few times. DNA for the CDR3: TGTGCCAGCAGTTACTCGTCCGGGGAGCAGTACTTC. It is translated as CASSYSSGEQYF. The V call is TRBV6-5, the J call TRBJ2-7; D remains ambiguous. The CDR3 is 12 amino acids. The germline gives CDR1 MNHEY, CDR2 SVGAGI. V lost 0 bases, J lost 7 bases, and 7 bases lay in between.

The rearrangement uses TRBV4-3 and TRBJ2-3; TRBD2 is a possible D gene (6 bases). V was cut by 2 bases and J by 2 bases, with 14 bases left in between. The CDR3 runs 16 residues. Germline V gives CDR1 LGHNA, CDR2 YSLEER. The CDR3 spells CASSQFSAGTTDTQYF. The CDR3 DNA reads TGCGCCAGCAGCCAATTTTCGGCGGGGACCACAGATACGCAGTATTTT.

The V call is TRBV6-1, the J call TRBJ2-7; TRBD2 is a possible D gene (7 bases). CDR3 length: 14 amino acids. CDR1 and CDR2 (germline): MNHNS, SASEGT. Trimming removed 6 bases from V and 7 bases from J, with 19 bases in between. The CDR3 protein is CASRSRGGAGEQYF. Written as DNA, the CDR3 is TGTGCCAGCAGAAGTAGGGGGGGGGCCGGTGAGCAGTACTTC.

The genes are TRBV4-1 and TRBJ2-7, with a weak D call TRBD2 (6 bases). The germline V gene encodes CDR1 MGHRA and CDR2 YSYEKL. Trimming stripped 0 bases from V and 2 bases from J, with 14 bases between. The CDR3 contains 16 residues. The CDR3 DNA follows: TGCGCCAGCAGCCAAGACCGGGGGAATTTCCCCTACGAGCAGTACTTC. This encodes CASSQDRGNFPYEQYF.

The chain joins TRBV6-4 to TRBJ2-3; TRBD2 aligns across 7 bases. Per the germline V gene, CDR1 is MRHNA and CDR2 is SNTAGT. This CDR3 spans 15 amino acids. Unmatched junction bases numbered 3, after V lost 2 bases and J lost 1 base. The CDR3 coding sequence is TGTGCCAGCAGTGACGGGAGCGGGGGCACAGATACGCAGTATTTT. It yields the protein CASSDGSGGTDTQYF.

This clone was seen just once. The chain recombines TRBV5-6 with TRBJ2-6; D unresolved. Trimming took 6 bases from V and 0 from J, leaving 7 bases between them. The CDR3 spans 14 residues. Germline assignment: CDR1 SGHDT and CDR2 YYEEEE. CDR3 in amino acids: CASNPFSGANVLTF. Here the CDR3 DNA reads TGTGCCAGCAATCCATTCTCTGGGGCCAACGTCCTGACTTTC.

This chain joins TRBV4-2 and TRBJ2-7, with D perhaps TRBD1 (6 bases). The V gene lost 0 bases and the J gene lost 0 bases, with 12 bases spanning the gap. The CDR3 consists of 16 residues. Germline-derived CDR1 and CDR2 are LGHNA and YNFKEQ. The DNA for the CDR3 is TGTGCCAGCAGCCAAGACCAGGGGACCTCCTCCTACGAGCAGTACTTC. This gives the protein CASSQDQGTSSYEQYF.

The rearrangement uses TRBV7-2 and TRBJ2-7; D possibly corresponds to TRBD2 (6 bases). This CDR3 region has 15 residues. Germline V gene data show CDR1 as SGHTA and CDR2 as FQGNSA. V was shortened by 3 bases and J by 3 bases, with 15 bases between the two germline ends. DNA for the CDR3: TGTGCCAGCAGCTTTGGGCAGGGACTCGGCTACGAGCAGTACTTC. It specifies CASSFGQGLGYEQYF.

This chain joins TRBV2 and TRBJ1-2; no clear D gene. Between the trimmed V and J ends, which lost 6 bases and 2 bases, there was a span of 13 bases. This CDR3 has 14 amino acids. CDR1 and CDR2 (germline): SNHLY, FYNNEI. The CDR3 protein is CASSVAGVNYGYTF. In DNA form, the CDR3 reads TGTGCCAGCAGCGTAGCCGGGGTCAACTATGGCTACACCTTC.

The chain uses TRBV11-2 and TRBJ2-3; 7 bases match TRBD2. The V and J ends lost 1 base and 2 bases, in that order; junction bases with no gene match: 6. CDR1 and CDR2 (germline): SGHAT, FQNNGV. This CDR3 is 16 amino acids long. The CDR3 loop reads CASSLGPSGDTDTQYF. The CDR3 region has the DNA TGTGCCAGCAGCTTAGGACCTAGCGGTGACACAGATACGCAGTATTTT.

The rearrangement joins TRBV4-2 to TRBJ1-6; D is ambiguous. Germline V lookup: CDR1 LGHNA, CDR2 YNFKEQ. The V and J ends lost 6 bases and 5 bases respectively, with 14 bases between them. CDR3 size: 15 residues. The DNA of the CDR3 is TGTGCCAGCAGTTTGGCGCAGGCTGATAATTCACCCCTCCACTTT. Protein sequence: CASSLAQADNSPLHF.